This TCR beta chain comes out of a study of cytomegalovirus exposure and HLA in healthy donors. Per germline, CDR1 SGHNT and CDR2 YYREEE (reference sequence). V lost 4 bases and J lost 0, with 7 bases in between. This CDR3 comprises 14 residues. This PCR relied on a set of 60 Vbeta primers and 13 Jbeta primers. Produced via immunoSEQ multiplex PCR; TCRdb's table is partial and in-frame only. The sample consists of 100,000 to 150,000 clones, approximately 78% of them appearing once. The sequence was obtained from a man aged 30-40 years in good health and CMV-seropositive. The V and J genes are TRBV5-4 and TRBJ1-4; D remains unclear. The specimen sequenced was PBMCs. The CDR3 spells CASSPGATNEKLFF. CDR3 sequence (DNA): TGTGCCAGCAGCCCGGGAGCAACTAATGAAAAACTGTTTTTT. Drawing the rest from reference TRBV5-4 and TRBJ1-4, the complete variable domain is ETGVTQSPTHLIKTRGQQVTLRCSSQSGHNTVSWYQQALGQGPQFIFQYYREEENGRGNFPPRFSGLQFPNYSSELNVNALELDDSALYLCASSPGATNEKLFFGSGTQLSVL.